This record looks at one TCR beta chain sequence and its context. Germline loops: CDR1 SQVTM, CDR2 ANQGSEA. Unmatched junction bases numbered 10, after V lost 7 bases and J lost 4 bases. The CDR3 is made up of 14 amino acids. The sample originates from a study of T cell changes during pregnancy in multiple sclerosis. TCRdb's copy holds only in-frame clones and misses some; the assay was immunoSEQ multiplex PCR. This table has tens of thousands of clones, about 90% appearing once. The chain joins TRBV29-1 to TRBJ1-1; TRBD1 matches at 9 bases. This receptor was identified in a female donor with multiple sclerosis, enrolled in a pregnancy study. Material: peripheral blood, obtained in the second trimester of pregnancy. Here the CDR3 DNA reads TGCAGCGCCAGGACAGGGGCAGGTTTCACTGAAGCTTTCTTT. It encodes CSARTGAGFTEAFF. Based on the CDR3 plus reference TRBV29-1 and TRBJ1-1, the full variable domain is SAVISQKPSRDICQRGTSLTIQCQVDSQVTMMFWYRQQPGQSLTLIATANQGSEATYESGFVIDKFPISRPNLTFSTLTVSNMSPEDSSIYLCSARTGAGFTEAFFGQGTRLTVV.